These 18 T cell receptor beta chains originate from one sample sequenced in a study of T cell responses to AZD1222 COVID-19 vaccine. Measured with immunoSEQ multiplex PCR; TCRdb has only the in-frame clones, and not every one. The sample contains about 140,000 clones, around 90% of which appear only once. The specimen was peripheral blood, collected on day 0 of AZD1222 vaccination. The receptor set was obtained from an adult in good health.

The DNA for the CDR3 is TGTGCCAGAGTAGGACAGAGACTCTACGAGCAGTACTTC. It specifies CARVGQRLYEQYF. The chain links TRBV6-4 to TRBJ2-7; TRBD1 is a possible D gene (6 bases). The V end lost 9 bases, the J end lost 3 bases, and 15 bases lay between the germline ends. The CDR3 runs to 13 residues. The germline gives CDR1 MRHNA, CDR2 SNTAGT.

The chain combines TRBV20-1 with TRBJ1-4; the D is unclear. With 5 bases removed from V and 7 bases from J, the gap between germline ends came to 8 bases. CDR1 and CDR2 from the germline V gene are DFQATT and SNEGSKA (reference sequence). This CDR3 spans 11 amino acids. The CDR3 DNA sequence: TGCAGTGCTTTCTTAGGTGAAAAACTGTTTTTT. Translated, it gives CSAFLGEKLFF.

V gene TRBV7-9 combines with J gene TRBJ1-2; maybe TRBD1 (5 bases). In germline, CDR1 is SEHNR, CDR2 FQNEAQ (reference sequence). V shed 5 bases and J shed 4 bases, with 14 bases lying between them. The CDR3 extends over 14 amino acids. The CDR3 spells CASSISGYSYGYTF. CDR3 in DNA: TGTGCCAGCAGCATTTCAGGGTATAGCTATGGCTACACCTTC.

The rearrangement joins TRBV7-8 to TRBJ2-3, with D unresolved. Germline lookup yields CDR1 SGHVS and CDR2 FQNEAQ. V lost 1 base to trimming and J lost 5 bases, with 13 bases between them. The CDR3 extends over 15 amino acids. CDR3 in DNA: TGTGCCAGCAGCTTAGACCGGGCCGTGCAAGATACGCAGTATTTT. Translation gives CASSLDRAVQDTQYF. The full variable domain, completed using reference TRBV7-8 and TRBJ2-3, is GAGVSQSPRYKVAKRGQDVALRCDPISGHVSLFWYQQALGQGPEFLTYFQNEAQLDKSGLPSDRFFAERPEGSVSTLKIQRTQQEDSAVYLCASSLDRAVQDTQYFGPGTRLTVL.

J is TRBJ2-7 and V is TRBV28; D is perhaps TRBD2 (6 bases). V dropped 4 bases and J dropped 7 bases, with 17 bases sitting between them. The CDR3 extends over 14 amino acids. The germline gives CDR1 MDHEN, CDR2 SYDVKM. CDR3 residues: CASSSGTSTWEQYF. Written as DNA, the CDR3 is TGTGCCAGCAGTTCCGGGACTTCCACCTGGGAGCAGTACTTC.

This rearrangement joins TRBV7-2 to TRBJ1-4; TRBD1 agrees at 8 bases. Germline V gene lookup returns CDR1 SGHTA and CDR2 FQGNSA. Trimming cost V 5 bases and J 8 bases; bases outside gene matches: 7. This CDR3 spans 14 amino acids. The CDR3 protein is CASSGGQGREKLFF. The CDR3 bases are TGTGCCAGCAGCGGCGGACAGGGACGCGAAAAACTGTTTTTT.

The chain is built from TRBV11-2 and TRBJ2-7; 11 positions agree with TRBD2. The CDR3 is made up of 13 amino acids. CDR1 and CDR2 (germline): SGHAT, FQNNGV. The trim removed 4 bases at V and 6 bases at J, leaving 2 bases unmatched. This CDR3 reads CASSWTSGFEQYF. CDR3 coding DNA: TGTGCCAGCAGCTGGACTAGCGGGTTCGAGCAGTACTTC.

The chain employs TRBV7-9 and TRBJ1-2; D gene ambiguous. The V end was cut by 4 bases, the J end by 8 bases, with 17 bases between. CDR1 is SEHNR and CDR2 is FQNEAQ in the germline V gene (reference sequence). The CDR3 extends over 14 amino acids. The CDR3 DNA sequence: TGTGCCAGCAGCTACCCACAGCTACCCGAGGGCTACACCTTC. It codes for CASSYPQLPEGYTF.

This chain joins TRBV19 and TRBJ1-4; possibly TRBD1 for D (5 bases). Germline values: CDR1 LNHDA, CDR2 SQIVND (reference sequence). V shed 3 bases and J shed 7 bases, with 18 bases lying between them. The CDR3 spans 16 residues. The CDR3 DNA sequence: TGTGCCAGTAGTATTGGACACCTTCGCGGAGGTGAAAAACTGTTTTTT. Translating it yields CASSIGHLRGGEKLFF.

The chain employs TRBV11-2 and TRBJ2-6, with D perhaps TRBD1 (5 bases). V dropped 6 bases and J dropped 2 bases, with 11 bases sitting between them. The CDR3 runs 15 residues. The germline V gene has CDR1 SGHAT and CDR2 FQNNGV. The CDR3 region is CASRGLLAGANVLTF. CDR3 in DNA: TGTGCCAGCAGGGGGCTACTGGCTGGGGCCAACGTCCTGACTTTC.

The chain employs TRBV5-5 and TRBJ2-5; no firm D call. The CDR3 runs 15 residues. From germline, CDR1 is SGHKS and CDR2 YYEKEE (reference sequence). With 4 bases removed from V and 2 bases from J, the gap between germline ends came to 15 bases. The CDR3 reads CASSPRSVLQETQYF. The CDR3, as DNA: TGTGCCAGCAGCCCGAGGTCCGTTTTACAAGAGACCCAGTACTTC.

The chain carries TRBV7-9 and TRBJ1-1; D possibly corresponds to TRBD1 (6 bases). The germline V gene encodes CDR1 SEHNR and CDR2 FQNEAQ (reference sequence). The CDR3 length is 12 residues. With 5 bases removed from V and 4 bases from J, the gap between germline ends came to 8 bases. CDR3 region: CASSPQGTEAFF. The DNA for the CDR3 is TGTGCCAGCAGCCCACAGGGCACTGAAGCTTTCTTT.

The V call is TRBV12-3 or TRBV12-4, the J call TRBJ2-6, with D perhaps matching TRBD1 (6 bases). This CDR3 is built from 13 residues. V was cut by 3 bases and J by 17 bases, with 17 bases left in between. CDR3 bases: TGTGCCAGCAGTTTTCAGGACAGCCACAAATTGACTTTC. This gives the protein CASSFQDSHKLTF.

The rearrangement joins TRBV18 to TRBJ1-1, with D unclear. Per germline, CDR1 KGHSH and CDR2 LQKENI. The CDR3 is 15 amino acids. Trimming pared 0 bases from V and 4 bases from J, leaving 12 bases between. The CDR3 DNA reads as TGTGCCAGCTCACCACCAATCCAGTCTGTCACTGAAGCTTTCTTT. The encoded protein is CASSPPIQSVTEAFF.

The chain links TRBV6-5 to TRBJ1-1, with TRBD1 as a possible D gene (5 bases). V lost 2 bases to trimming and J lost 0 bases, with 7 bases between them. The CDR3 has 14 residues. CDR1 is MNHEY, CDR2 SVGAGI, per germline. CDR3 sequence reads: CASSYQGMNTEAFF. CDR3 DNA sequence: TGTGCCAGCAGTTACCAGGGTATGAACACTGAAGCTTTCTTT.

This chain connects TRBV19 to TRBJ1-4, with 8 positions matching TRBD1. CDR1 LNHDA and CDR2 SQIVND come from the germline V gene (reference sequence). The CDR3 totals 16 residues. The V gene end was trimmed by 8 bases and the J gene end by 0 bases; junction bases not matched to a gene: 8. In DNA form, the CDR3 reads TGTGCCAGTGCCAAACAGGGGGGTGCAACTAATGAAAAACTGTTTTTT. Translation gives CASAKQGGATNEKLFF.

The chain carries TRBV7-2 and TRBJ2-7; D possibly corresponds to TRBD1 (6 bases). V shed 4 bases and J shed 3 bases, with 16 bases lying between them. The CDR3 sequence is 15 residues long. Germline values: CDR1 SGHTA, CDR2 FQGNSA. The CDR3, as DNA: TGTGCCAGCAGCTCGCTGGACAGCGGATACTACGAGCAGTACTTC. Its translation is CASSSLDSGYYEQYF.

This sequence joins TRBV7-9 and TRBJ1-1; D remains unclear. This CDR3 has 14 amino acids. V lost 1 base, J lost 3 bases, and 9 bases lay in between. From germline, CDR1 is SEHNR and CDR2 FQNEAQ (reference sequence). This CDR3 is CASSLETVHTEAFF. CDR3 sequence (DNA): TGTGCCAGCAGCTTAGAAACGGTCCACACTGAAGCTTTCTTT.